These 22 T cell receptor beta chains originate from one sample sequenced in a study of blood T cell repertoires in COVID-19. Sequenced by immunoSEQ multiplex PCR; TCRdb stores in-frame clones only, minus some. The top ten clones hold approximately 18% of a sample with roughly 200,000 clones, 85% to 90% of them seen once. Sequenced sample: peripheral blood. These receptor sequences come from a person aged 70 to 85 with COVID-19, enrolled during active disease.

The CDR3: CASRRESGRGYEQYF. CDR3 in DNA: TGTGCCAGCAGGCGGGAAAGCGGGAGGGGCTACGAGCAGTACTTC. The chain is built from TRBV2 and TRBJ2-7; 10 nucleotides agree with TRBD2. Looked up from germline, CDR1 is SNHLY and CDR2 is FYNNEI. With 6 bases clipped from V and 3 bases from J, the junction kept 8 bases outside the gene matches. The CDR3 runs to 15 residues.

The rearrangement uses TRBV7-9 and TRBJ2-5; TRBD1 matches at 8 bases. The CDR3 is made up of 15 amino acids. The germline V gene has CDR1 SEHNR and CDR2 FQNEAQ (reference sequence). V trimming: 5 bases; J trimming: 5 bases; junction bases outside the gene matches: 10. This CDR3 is CASSMRTGLVETQYF. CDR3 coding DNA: TGTGCCAGCAGCATGAGGACAGGGTTGGTCGAGACCCAGTACTTC.

The CDR3 sequence is CASRYTSGNQPQHF. CDR3 DNA: TGTGCCAGCAGGTATACCTCAGGAAATCAGCCCCAGCATTTT. The chain employs TRBV6-5 and TRBJ1-5; D is unclear. The CDR3 sequence is 14 residues long. The V gene's germline CDR1 is MNHEY and CDR2 SVGAGI. The V gene lost 6 bases and the J gene lost 4 bases, with 13 bases spanning the gap.

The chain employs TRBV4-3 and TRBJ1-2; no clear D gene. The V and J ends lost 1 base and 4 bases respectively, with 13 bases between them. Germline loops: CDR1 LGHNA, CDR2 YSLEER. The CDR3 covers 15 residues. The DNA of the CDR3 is TGCGCCAGCAGCCAAGCTAGGGAGGGTATCTATGGCTACACCTTC. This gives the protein CASSQAREGIYGYTF.

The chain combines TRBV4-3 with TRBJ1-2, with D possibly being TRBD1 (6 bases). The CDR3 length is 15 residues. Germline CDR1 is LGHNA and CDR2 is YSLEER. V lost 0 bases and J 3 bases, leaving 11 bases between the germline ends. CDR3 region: CASSQEGGADYGYTF. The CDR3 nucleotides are TGCGCCAGCAGCCAAGAGGGGGGGGCTGACTATGGCTACACCTTC.

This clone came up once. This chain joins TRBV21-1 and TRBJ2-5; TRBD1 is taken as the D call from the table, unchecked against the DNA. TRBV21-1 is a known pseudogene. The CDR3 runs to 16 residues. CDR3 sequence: CASSKAGTARQETQYF. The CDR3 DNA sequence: TGTGCCAGCAGCAAAGCCGGGACAGCGCGCCAAGAGACCCAGTACTTC.

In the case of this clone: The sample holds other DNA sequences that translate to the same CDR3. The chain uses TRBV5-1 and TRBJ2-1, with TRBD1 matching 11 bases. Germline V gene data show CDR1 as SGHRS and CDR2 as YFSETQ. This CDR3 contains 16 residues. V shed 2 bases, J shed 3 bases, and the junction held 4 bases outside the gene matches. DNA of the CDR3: TGCGCCAGCAGCTTAGCTGGGACAGGGGGCTACAATGAGCAGTTCTTC. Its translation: CASSLAGTGGYNEQFF. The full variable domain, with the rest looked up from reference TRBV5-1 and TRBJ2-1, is KAGVTQTPRYLIKTRGQQVTLSCSPISGHRSVSWYQQTPGQGLQFLFEYFSETQRNKGNFPGRFSGRQFSNSRSEMNVSTLELGDSALYLCASSLAGTGGYNEQFFGPGTRLTVL.

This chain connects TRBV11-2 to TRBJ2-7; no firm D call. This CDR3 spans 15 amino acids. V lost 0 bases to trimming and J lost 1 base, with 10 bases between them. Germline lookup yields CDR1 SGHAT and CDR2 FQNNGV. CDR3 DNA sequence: TGTGCCAGCAGCTTAGAAAGACACAGATCCTACGAGCAGTACTTC. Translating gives CASSLERHRSYEQYF.

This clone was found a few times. CDR3 protein: CASSSGTGGYEQYF. The CDR3 DNA follows: TGCGCCAGCAGCTCCGGGACAGGGGGTTACGAGCAGTACTTC. V gene TRBV5-1 combines with J gene TRBJ2-7; 11 nucleotides align to TRBD1. V was pared by 3 bases and J by 4 bases, with 3 bases of the junction left unmatched. CDR3 length equals 14 residues. Looked up from germline, CDR1 is SGHRS and CDR2 is YFSETQ.

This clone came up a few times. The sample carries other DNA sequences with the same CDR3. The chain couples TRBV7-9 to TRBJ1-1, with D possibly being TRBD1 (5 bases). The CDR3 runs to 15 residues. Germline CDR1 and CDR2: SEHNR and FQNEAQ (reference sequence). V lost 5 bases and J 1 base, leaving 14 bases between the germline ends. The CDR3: CASSPVGRENTEAFF. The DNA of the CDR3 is TGTGCCAGCAGCCCCGTGGGGCGGGAGAACACTGAAGCTTTCTTT.

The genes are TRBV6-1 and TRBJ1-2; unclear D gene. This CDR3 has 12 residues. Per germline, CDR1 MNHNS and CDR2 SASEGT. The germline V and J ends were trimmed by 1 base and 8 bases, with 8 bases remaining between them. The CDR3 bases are TGTGCCAGCAGTGAAGGGGCTGGAGGCTACACCTTC. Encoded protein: CASSEGAGGYTF.

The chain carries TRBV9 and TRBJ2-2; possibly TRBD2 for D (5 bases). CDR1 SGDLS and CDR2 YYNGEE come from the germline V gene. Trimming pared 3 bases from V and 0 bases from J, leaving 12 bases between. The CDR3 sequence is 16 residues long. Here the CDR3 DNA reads TGTGCCAGCAGCGCCGGAGGCGGGTCGAACACCGGGGAGCTGTTTTTT. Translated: CASSAGGGSNTGELFF.

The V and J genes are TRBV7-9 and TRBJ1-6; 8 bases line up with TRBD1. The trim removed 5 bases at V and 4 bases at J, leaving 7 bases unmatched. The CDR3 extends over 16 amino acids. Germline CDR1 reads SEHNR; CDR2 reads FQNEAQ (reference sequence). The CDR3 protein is CASSDVTGVYNSPLHF. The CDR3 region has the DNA TGTGCCAGCAGCGACGTGACAGGGGTTTATAATTCACCCCTCCACTTT.

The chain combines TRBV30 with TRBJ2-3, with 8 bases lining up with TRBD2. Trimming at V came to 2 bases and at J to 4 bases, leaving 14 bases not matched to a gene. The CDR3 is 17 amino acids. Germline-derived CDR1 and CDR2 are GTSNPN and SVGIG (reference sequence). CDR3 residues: CAWSRGSGSFLADTQYF. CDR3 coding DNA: TGTGCCTGGAGTAGGGGAAGCGGGAGTTTTCTGGCAGATACGCAGTATTTT.

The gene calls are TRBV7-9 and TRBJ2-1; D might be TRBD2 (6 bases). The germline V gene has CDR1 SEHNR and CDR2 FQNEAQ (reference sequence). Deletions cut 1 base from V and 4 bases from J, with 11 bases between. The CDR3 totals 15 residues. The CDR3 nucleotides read TGTGCCAGCAGCTTAGAGGCCAGCGGGTACAATGAGCAGTTCTTC. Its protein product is CASSLEASGYNEQFF.

The CDR3 sequence is CASSQVQAGGLLDTQYF. CDR3 in DNA: TGCGCCAGCAGCCAAGTCCAAGCGGGAGGGCTATTAGATACGCAGTATTTT. The V gene is TRBV4-1, the J gene TRBJ2-3; 10 bases map to TRBD2. Germline CDR1 MGHRA, CDR2 YSYEKL. J lost 5 bases, V lost 1 base, and 9 bases had no gene match. The CDR3 length is 17 residues.

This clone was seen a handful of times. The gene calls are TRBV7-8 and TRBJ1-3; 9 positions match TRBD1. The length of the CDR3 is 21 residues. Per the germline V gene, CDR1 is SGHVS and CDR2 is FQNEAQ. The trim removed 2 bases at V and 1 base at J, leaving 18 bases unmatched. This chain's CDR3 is CASSLFQRSRPGQGSGNTIYF. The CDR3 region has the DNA TGTGCCAGCAGCTTATTCCAGCGGAGTAGGCCGGGACAGGGTTCTGGAAACACCATATATTTT.

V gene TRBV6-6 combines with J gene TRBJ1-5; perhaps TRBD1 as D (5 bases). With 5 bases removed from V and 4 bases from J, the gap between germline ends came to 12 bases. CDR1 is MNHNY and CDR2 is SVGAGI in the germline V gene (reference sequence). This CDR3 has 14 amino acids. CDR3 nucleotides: TGTGCCAGCAGTCCCTTTTCAGGGAATCAGCCCCAGCATTTT. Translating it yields CASSPFSGNQPQHF.

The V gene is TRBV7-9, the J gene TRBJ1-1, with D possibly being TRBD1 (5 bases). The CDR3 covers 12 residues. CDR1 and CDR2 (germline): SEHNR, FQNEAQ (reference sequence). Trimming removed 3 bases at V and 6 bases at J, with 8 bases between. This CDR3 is CASSLGLSEAFF. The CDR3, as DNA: TGTGCCAGCAGCTTGGGACTCTCTGAAGCTTTCTTT.

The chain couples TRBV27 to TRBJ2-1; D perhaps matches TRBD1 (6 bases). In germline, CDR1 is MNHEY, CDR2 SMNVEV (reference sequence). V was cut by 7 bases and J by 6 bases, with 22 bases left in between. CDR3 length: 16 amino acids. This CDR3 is CASTGTPRPLCNEQFF. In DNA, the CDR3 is TGTGCCAGCACCGGGACACCGCGGCCCCTTTGCAATGAGCAGTTCTTC.

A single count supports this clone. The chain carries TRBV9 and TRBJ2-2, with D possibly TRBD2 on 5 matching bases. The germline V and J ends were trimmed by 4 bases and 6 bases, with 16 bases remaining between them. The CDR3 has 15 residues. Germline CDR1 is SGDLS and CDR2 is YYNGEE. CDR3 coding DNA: TGTGCCAGCAGCCCCCGTGTGAGGGCCCCCGGGGAGCTGTTTTTT. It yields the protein CASSPRVRAPGELFF.

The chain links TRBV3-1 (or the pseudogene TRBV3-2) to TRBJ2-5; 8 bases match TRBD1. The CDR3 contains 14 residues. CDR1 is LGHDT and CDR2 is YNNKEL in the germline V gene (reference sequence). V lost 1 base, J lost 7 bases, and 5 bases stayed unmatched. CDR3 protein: CASSQGQGSWTQYF. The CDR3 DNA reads TGTGCCAGCAGCCAAGGACAGGGGAGTTGGACCCAGTACTTC.